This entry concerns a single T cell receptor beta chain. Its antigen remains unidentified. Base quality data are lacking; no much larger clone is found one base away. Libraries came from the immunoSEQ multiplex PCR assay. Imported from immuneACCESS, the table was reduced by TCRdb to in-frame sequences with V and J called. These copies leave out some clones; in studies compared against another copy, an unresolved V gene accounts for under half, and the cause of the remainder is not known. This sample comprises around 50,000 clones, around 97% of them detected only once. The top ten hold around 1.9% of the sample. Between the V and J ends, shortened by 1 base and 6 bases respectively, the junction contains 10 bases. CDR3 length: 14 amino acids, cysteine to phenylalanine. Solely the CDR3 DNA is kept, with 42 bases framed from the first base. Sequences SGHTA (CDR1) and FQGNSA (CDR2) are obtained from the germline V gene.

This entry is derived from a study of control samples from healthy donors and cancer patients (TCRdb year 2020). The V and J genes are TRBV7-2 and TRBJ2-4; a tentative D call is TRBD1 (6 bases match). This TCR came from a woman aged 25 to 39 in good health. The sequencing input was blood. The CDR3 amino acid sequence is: CASSLEGTRNIQYF. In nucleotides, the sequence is TGTGCCAGCAGCTTAGAAGGGACACGAAACATTCAGTACTTC.